This TCR beta chain was profiled in a study of blood T cell repertoires in COVID-19. Between the trimmed V and J ends, which lost 1 base and 6 bases, there was a span of 10 bases. CDR3 size: 14 residues. Per the germline V gene, CDR1 is LGHDT and CDR2 is YNNKEL (reference sequence). TCRdb's copy holds only in-frame clones and misses some; the assay was immunoSEQ multiplex PCR. The data show more than 95,000 clones, approximately 81% seen once. Sequencing input: peripheral blood. This TCR was recovered from a man in his sixties with acute or convalescent COVID-19. The chain recombines TRBV3-1 (or the pseudogene TRBV3-2) with TRBJ1-5; D perhaps matches TRBD1 (5 bases). CDR3 sequence (DNA): TGTGCCAGCAGCCAAGGCCAGGGAAGTCAGCCCCAGCATTTT. Its protein product is CASSQGQGSQPQHF.